One TCR beta chain is described in this entry. The CDR3 length is 16 residues. Germline V gene sequence: CDR1 SGDLS, CDR2 YYNGEE. Trimming at V came to 5 bases and at J to 3 bases, leaving 7 bases not matched to a gene. This sample stems from a study of technical replicates of blood from a handful of donors. Sequencing was performed with immunoSEQ multiplex PCR; in TCRdb, only in-frame clones are kept and a portion is missing. The data show approximately 73,000 clones, roughly 91% seen once. The receptor's source is a human donor in good health. Sequenced sample: T cells isolated from PBMCs. The chain combines TRBV9 with TRBJ2-3; 12 bases fit TRBD2. The CDR3 sequence: CASSLPLAGGTDTQYF. CDR3 DNA sequence: TGTGCCAGCAGTTTACCTCTAGCGGGAGGGACAGATACGCAGTATTTT.